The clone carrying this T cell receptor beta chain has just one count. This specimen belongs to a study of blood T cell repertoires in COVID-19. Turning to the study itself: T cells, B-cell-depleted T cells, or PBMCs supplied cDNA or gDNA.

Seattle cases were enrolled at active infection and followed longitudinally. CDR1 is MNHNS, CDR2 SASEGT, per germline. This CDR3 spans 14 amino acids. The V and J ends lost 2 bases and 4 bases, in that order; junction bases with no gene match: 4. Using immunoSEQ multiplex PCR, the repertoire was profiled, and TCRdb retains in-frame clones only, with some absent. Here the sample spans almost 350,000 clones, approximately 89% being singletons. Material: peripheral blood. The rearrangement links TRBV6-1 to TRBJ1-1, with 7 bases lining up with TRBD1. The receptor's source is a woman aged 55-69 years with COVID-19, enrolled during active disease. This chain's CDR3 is CASSEQQGFTEAFF. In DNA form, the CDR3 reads TGTGCCAGCAGTGAACAACAGGGGTTCACTGAAGCTTTCTTT.